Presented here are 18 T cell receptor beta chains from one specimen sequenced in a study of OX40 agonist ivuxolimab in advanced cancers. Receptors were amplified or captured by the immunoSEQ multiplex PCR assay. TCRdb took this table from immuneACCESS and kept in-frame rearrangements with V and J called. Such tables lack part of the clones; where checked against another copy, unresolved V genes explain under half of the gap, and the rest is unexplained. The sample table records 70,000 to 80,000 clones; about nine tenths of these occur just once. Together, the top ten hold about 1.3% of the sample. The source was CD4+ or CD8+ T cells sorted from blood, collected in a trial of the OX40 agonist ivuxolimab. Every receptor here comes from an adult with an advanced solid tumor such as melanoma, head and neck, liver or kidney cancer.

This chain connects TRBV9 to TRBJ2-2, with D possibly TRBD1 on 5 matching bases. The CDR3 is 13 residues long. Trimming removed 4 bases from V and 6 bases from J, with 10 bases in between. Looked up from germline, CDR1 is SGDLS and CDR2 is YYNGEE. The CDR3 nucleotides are TGTGCCAGCAGCTCCCAGGGCGCCGGGGAGCTGTTTTTT. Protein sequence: CASSSQGAGELFF.

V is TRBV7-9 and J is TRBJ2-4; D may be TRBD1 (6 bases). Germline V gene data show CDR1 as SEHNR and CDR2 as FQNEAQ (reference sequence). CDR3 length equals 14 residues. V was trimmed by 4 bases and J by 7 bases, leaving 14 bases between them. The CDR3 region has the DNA TGTGCCAGCAGCTCCCCCAGGGGCCGTAACATTCAGTACTTC. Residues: CASSSPRGRNIQYF.

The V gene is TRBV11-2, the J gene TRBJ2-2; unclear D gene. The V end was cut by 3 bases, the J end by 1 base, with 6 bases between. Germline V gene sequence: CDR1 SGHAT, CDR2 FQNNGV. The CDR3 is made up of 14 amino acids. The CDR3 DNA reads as TGTGCCAGCAGCTTTTCAGTGAACACCGGGGAGCTGTTTTTT. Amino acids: CASSFSVNTGELFF.

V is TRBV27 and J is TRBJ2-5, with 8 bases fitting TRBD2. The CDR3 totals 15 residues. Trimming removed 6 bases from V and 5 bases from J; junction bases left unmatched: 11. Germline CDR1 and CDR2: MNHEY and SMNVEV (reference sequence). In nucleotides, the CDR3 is TGTGCCAGCAGACGAGCCGGGACTAGTGGCGAGACCCAGTACTTC. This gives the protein CASRRAGTSGETQYF.

The CDR3 bases are TGCGCCAGCAGCTTGAGTAAGGGGGACGAGCAGTACTTC. This gives the protein CASSLSKGDEQYF. The chain has TRBV5-1 and TRBJ2-7, with D perhaps TRBD1 (6 bases). Trimming cost V 1 base and J 5 bases, with 10 bases left between them. The CDR3 is made up of 13 amino acids. Germline V gene data show CDR1 as SGHRS and CDR2 as YFSETQ.

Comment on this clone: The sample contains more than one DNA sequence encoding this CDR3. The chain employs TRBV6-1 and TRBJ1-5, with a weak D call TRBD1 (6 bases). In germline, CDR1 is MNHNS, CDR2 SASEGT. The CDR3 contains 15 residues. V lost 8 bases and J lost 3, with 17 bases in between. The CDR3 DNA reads TGTGCCAGCTCCCGGGGGGGGACAAACAATCAGCCCCAGCATTTT. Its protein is CASSRGGTNNQPQHF.

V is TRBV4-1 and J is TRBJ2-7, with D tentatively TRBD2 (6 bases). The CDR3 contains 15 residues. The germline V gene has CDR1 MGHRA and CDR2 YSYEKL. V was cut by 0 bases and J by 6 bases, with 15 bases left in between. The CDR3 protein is CASSQEGREFGEQYF. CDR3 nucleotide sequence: TGCGCCAGCAGCCAAGAAGGGCGGGAATTCGGCGAGCAGTACTTC.

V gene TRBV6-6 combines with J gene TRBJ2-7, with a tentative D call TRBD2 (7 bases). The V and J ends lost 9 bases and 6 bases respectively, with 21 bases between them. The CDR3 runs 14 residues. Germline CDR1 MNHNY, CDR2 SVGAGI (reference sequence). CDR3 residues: CASSTGWGGGEQYF. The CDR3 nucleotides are TGTGCCAGTTCCACAGGGTGGGGAGGGGGCGAGCAGTACTTC.

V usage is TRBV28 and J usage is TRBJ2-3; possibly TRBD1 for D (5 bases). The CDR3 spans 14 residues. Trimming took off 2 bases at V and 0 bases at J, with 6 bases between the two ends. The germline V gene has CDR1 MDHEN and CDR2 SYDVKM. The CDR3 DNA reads TGTGCCAGCAGTTTAGACAGAAGCACAGATACGCAGTATTTT. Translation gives CASSLDRSTDTQYF.

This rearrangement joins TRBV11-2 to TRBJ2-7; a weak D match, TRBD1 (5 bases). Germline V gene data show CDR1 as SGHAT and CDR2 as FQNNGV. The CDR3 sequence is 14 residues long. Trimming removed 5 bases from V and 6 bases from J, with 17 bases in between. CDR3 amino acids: CASSIQDFSREQYF. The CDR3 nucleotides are TGTGCCAGCAGCATACAGGATTTCTCCCGCGAGCAGTACTTC.

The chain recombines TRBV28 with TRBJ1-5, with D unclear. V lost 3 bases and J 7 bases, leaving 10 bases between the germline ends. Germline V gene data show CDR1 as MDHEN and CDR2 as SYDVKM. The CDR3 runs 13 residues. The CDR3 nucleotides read TGTGCCAGCAGTTTGCTGGGGATACAGCCCCAGCATTTT. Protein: CASSLLGIQPQHF.

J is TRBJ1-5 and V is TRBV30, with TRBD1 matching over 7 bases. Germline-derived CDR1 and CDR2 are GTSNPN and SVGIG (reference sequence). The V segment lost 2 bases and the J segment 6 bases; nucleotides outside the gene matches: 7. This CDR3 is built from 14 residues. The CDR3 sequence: CAWSRNRGSQPQHF. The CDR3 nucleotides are TGTGCCTGGAGTCGCAACAGGGGCTCTCAGCCCCAGCATTTT.

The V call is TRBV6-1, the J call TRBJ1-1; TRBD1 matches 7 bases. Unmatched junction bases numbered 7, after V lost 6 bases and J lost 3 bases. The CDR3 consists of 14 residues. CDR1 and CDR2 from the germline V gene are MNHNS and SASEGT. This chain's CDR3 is CASRKGQDYTEAFF. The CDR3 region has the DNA TGTGCCAGCAGAAAAGGACAGGACTACACTGAAGCTTTCTTT.

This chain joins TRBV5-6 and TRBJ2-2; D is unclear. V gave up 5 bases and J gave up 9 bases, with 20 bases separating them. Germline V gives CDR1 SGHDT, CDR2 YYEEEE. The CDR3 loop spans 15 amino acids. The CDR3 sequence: CASSPGGVAGRELFF. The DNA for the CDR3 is TGTGCCAGCAGTCCTGGTGGTGTGGCTGGGAGGGAGCTGTTTTTT.

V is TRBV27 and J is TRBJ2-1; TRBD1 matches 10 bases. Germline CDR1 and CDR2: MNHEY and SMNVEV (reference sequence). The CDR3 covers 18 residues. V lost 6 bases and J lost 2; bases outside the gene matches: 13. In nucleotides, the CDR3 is TGTGCCAGCAGCCGGGACAGGGGAAATAGCTATGCCTACAATGAGCAGTTCTTC. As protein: CASSRDRGNSYAYNEQFF.

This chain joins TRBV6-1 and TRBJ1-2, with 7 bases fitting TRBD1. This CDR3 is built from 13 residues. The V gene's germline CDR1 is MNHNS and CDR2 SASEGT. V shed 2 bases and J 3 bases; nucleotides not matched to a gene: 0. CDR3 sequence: CASSETGDYGYTF. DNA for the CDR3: TGTGCCAGCAGTGAAACAGGGGACTATGGCTACACCTTC.

The chain's CDR3 is CTSSQASPAGPYEQYF. CDR3 in DNA: TGCACCAGCAGCCAAGCTAGTCCCGCCGGACCCTACGAGCAGTACTTC. The rearrangement uses TRBV1 and TRBJ2-7. TRBV1 is flagged as a pseudogene. CDR3 size: 16 residues.

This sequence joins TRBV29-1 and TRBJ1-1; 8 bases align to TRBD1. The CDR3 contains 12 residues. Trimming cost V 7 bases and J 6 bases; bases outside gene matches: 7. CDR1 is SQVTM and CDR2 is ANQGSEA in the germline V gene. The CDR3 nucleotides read TGCAGCGGAGGGACAGGTGTTTCTGAAGCTTTCTTT. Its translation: CSGGTGVSEAFF.